Listed below are T cell receptor beta chains from one sample, sequenced in a study of control samples from healthy donors and cancer patients. Assay: immunoSEQ multiplex PCR; the TCRdb copy retains only in-frame clones and omits some. The repertoire holds 40,000 to 45,000 clones, 65% to 80% seen once, with about a sixth in the top ten. Sequenced sample: formalin-fixed, paraffin-embedded tissue. Source of these receptors: a male donor with melanoma. The CDR3 runs from the conserved cysteine through the conserved F or W. The D gene is left open where the match is weak. Not every row has a clone size; where given, it reads once, few, many or a size class.

>17|TRBJ1-3|TRBD1|TRBV19|-
TGTGCCAGTAGGGAACTTTACAGGGGGAGCTCTGGAAACACCATATATTTT
CASRELYRGSSGNTIYF
>14|TRBJ2-1|-|TRBV7-2|-
TGTGCCAACAGCCTAATGAGCTCCTACAATGAGCAGTTCTTC
CANSLMSSYNEQFF
>14|TRBJ2-5|-|TRBV5-4|-
TGTGCCAGCAGCTTGCGTCGGGATCTGGAGACCCAGTACTTC
CASSLRRDLETQYF
>13|TRBJ1-1|-|TRBV18|-
TGTGCCAGCTCACCTCAATTGAACACTGAAGCTTTCTTT
CASSPQLNTEAFF
>13|TRBJ1-4|-|TRBV12-3/TRBV12-4|-
TGTGCCAGCAGCCAAGGGGGTAATGAAAAACTGTTTTTT
CASSQGGNEKLFF
>16|TRBJ2-5|TRBD1|TRBV11-1|-
TGTGCCAGCAGCTTCTACAGGGGGGAATCCGTGGAAACCCAGTACTTC
CASSFYRGESVETQYF
>13|TRBJ1-2|-|TRBV5-6|-
TGTGCCAGCCTCTCGACAGCGCACTATGGCTACACCTTC
CASLSTAHYGYTF
>14|TRBJ2-2|-|TRBV27|-
TGTGCCAGCAGTTTCCACTCCGTCACCGGGGAGCTGTTTTTT
CASSFHSVTGELFF
>14|TRBJ1-4|-|TRBV5-1|-
TGCGCCAGCAGGTCACAGCCTAGAAAAGAAAAACTGTTTTTT
CASRSQPRKEKLFF
>10|TRBJ2-2|-|TRBV19|-
TGTGCCCGATTCCCCGGGGAGCTGTTTTTT
CARFPGELFF
>16|TRBJ2-5|TRBD2|TRBV9|few
TGTGCCAGCAGCCCTAGAGCGGGAGGGTCGGGGGAGACCCAGTACTTC
CASSPRAGGSGETQYF
>14|TRBJ1-4|-|TRBV19|-
TGTGCCAGTAGTCCTGGAGGAGTGGGTGAAAAACTGTTTTTT
CASSPGGVGEKLFF
>13|TRBJ1-4|-|TRBV30|-
TGTGCCTGGAGTGGCATCCCCGTTGAAAAACTGTTTTTT
CAWSGIPVEKLFF
>16|TRBJ2-3|-|TRBV7-9|-
TGTGCCAGCAGCCAGTTAGCATCGGACAATACGGATACGCAGTATTTT
CASSQLASDNTDTQYF
>13|TRBJ2-1|-|TRBV5-1|-
TGCGCCAGCAGCCAACAGGGCTACAATGAGCAGTTCTTC
CASSQQGYNEQFF
>14|TRBJ1-5|-|TRBV28|-
TGTGCCAGCAGTCCCCCCCCGTTCTATCAGCCCCAGCATTTT
CASSPPPFYQPQHF
>15|TRBJ1-1|-|TRBV10-3|-
TGTGCCATCAGTGAGTCGATAGGACCCCAGCATGAAGCTTTCTTT
CAISESIGPQHEAFF
>16|TRBJ2-7|-|TRBV7-9|-
TGTGCCAGCAGCTTAGTCGGTAGCGGAACCCGCTACGAGCAGTACTTC
CASSLVGSGTRYEQYF
>10|TRBJ2-7|-|TRBV29-1|-
TGCAGCGCCGGATCCTACGAGCAGTACTTC
CSAGSYEQYF
>15|TRBJ2-4|-|TRBV25-1|few
TGTGCCAGCAGTGGTAGCGGCCTAGCCAAAAACATTCAGTACTTC
CASSGSGLAKNIQYF
>16|TRBJ2-3|TRBD2|TRBV6-1|once
TGTGCCAGCAGTGAGGTAGCGGGGTCTAGCACAGATACGCAGTATTTT
CASSEVAGSSTDTQYF
>15|TRBJ2-1|TRBD2|TRBV6-5|-
TGTGCCAGCAGATATAGCGGGAGCTCCTACAATGAGCAGTTCTTC
CASRYSGSSYNEQFF
>17|TRBJ2-3|TRBD2|TRBV11-2|-
TGTGCCAGCAGCTTAGGACTACTAGCGTCTAGCACAGATACGCAGTATTTT
CASSLGLLASSTDTQYF
>13|TRBJ1-2|TRBD1|TRBV6-5|few
TGTGCCAGCAGTTCCCAGGGGGCGGATGGCTACACCTTC
CASSSQGADGYTF
>13|TRBJ1-1|-|TRBV2|-
TGTGCCAGCAGTGGGCTAAACAGGGAGGAAGCTTTCTTT
CASSGLNREEAFF
>16|TRBJ2-3|TRBD2|TRBV3-1/TRBV3-2|-
TGTGCCAGCAGCCAGGGGAGCGGGGTTCGCACAGATACGCAGTATTTT
CASSQGSGVRTDTQYF
>16|TRBJ2-7|-|TRBV28|-
TGTGCCAGTACTTCACACCCGGCTAGCGCGAACTACGAGCAGTACTTC
CASTSHPASANYEQYF
>12|TRBJ2-3|-|TRBV5-1|-
TGCGCCAGCAGGATAATGGGGGATACGCAGTATTTT
CASRIMGDTQYF
>15|TRBJ2-6|-|TRBV5-1|-
TGCGCCAGCAGCTTAGCAGGGGCAGGGGCCAACGTCCTGACTTTC
CASSLAGAGANVLTF
>14|TRBJ1-1|-|TRBV5-1|-
TGCGCCAGCAGCTTGACAGGGCCGAACACTGAAGCTTTCTTT
CASSLTGPNTEAFF
>12|TRBJ2-5|-|TRBV3-1/TRBV3-2|-
TGTGCCAGCAGCCTCATAAGGGGGACCCAGTACTTC
CASSLIRGTQYF
>16|TRBJ2-7|-|TRBV28|few
TGTGCCAGCAGTGATCTAGCGCTGATTGGAAACTACGAGCAGTACTTC
CASSDLALIGNYEQYF
>14|TRBJ2-3|TRBD2|TRBV28|-
TGTGCCAGCAGCCTAGCGGTTAGCACAGATACGCAGTATTTT
CASSLAVSTDTQYF
>15|TRBJ2-1|TRBD2|TRBV19|-
TGTGCCAGTAGTATCGAGCGGGAGGGCTACAATGAGCAGTTCTTC
CASSIEREGYNEQFF
>17|TRBJ2-4|-|TRBV3-1/TRBV3-2|-
TGTGCCAGCAGCCATGGGGCTCCCATTTGCAAAGAAAACATTCAGTACTTC
CASSHGAPICKENIQYF
>9|TRBJ1-1|-|TRBV29-1|once
TGCAGCGTTGGGGCTGAAGCTTTCTTT
CSVGAEAFF
>18|TRBJ2-2|-|TRBV27|-
TGTGCCAGCAGTTCATCCAACCGGGCTTACCGGAACACCGGGGAGCTGTTTTTT
CASSSSNRAYRNTGELFF
>12|TRBJ2-4|-|TRBV20-1|-
TGCAGTGCTAGTAGGGGAAGGAACATTCAGTACTTC
CSASRGRNIQYF
>15|TRBJ2-7|-|TRBV24-1|-
TGTGCCACCACTAAGACCGGGACGGTAACCTACGAGCAGTACTTC
CATTKTGTVTYEQYF
>12|TRBJ2-7|-|TRBV6-6|few
TGTGCCAGCAGTGGTGAAGGGATCGAGCAGTACTTC
CASSGEGIEQYF
>16|TRBJ2-7|TRBD1|TRBV11-1|once
TGTGCCAGCAGCTTAAATATCTGGGACAGGGACTACGAGCAGTACTTC
CASSLNIWDRDYEQYF
>14|TRBJ2-5|-|TRBV6-5|-
-
CASSTSDWSETQYF
>15|TRBJ1-4|TRBD1|TRBV25-1|-
TGTGCCAGCAGCGGGACAGGGATACCTAATGAAAAACTGTTTTTT
CASSGTGIPNEKLFF
>13|TRBJ2-5|-|TRBV19|-
TGTGCCAGTAGTATATCAGGATACGAGACCCAGTACTTC
CASSISGYETQYF
>15|TRBJ1-2|TRBD1|TRBV3-1/TRBV3-2|-
TGTGCCAGCAGCCAAGCCTGGGACAGGGAAAGAGGCTACACCTTC
CASSQAWDRERGYTF
>15|TRBJ1-5|TRBD1|TRBV5-1|-
TGCGCCAGCAGCTTTGGGCAGGGGGACAATCAGCCCCAGCATTTT
CASSFGQGDNQPQHF
>16|TRBJ2-7|TRBD1|TRBV11-2|-
TGTGCCAGCAGCTTAGGTTACGGGACAGGGACGGGAGAGCAGTACTTC
CASSLGYGTGTGEQYF
>13|TRBJ2-7|-|TRBV30|once
TGTGCCTGGAGTGGGCGGGCAACCTACGAGCAGTACTTC
CAWSGRATYEQYF
>15|TRBJ2-1|-|TRBV25-1|few
TGTGCCAGCAGTGCACAGGGACCGGTCTACAATGAGCAGTTCTTC
CASSAQGPVYNEQFF
>14|TRBJ2-7|-|TRBV10-3|-
TGTGCCATCAGTGGATCAAGCGGATCCTACGAGCAGTACTTC
CAISGSSGSYEQYF
>12|TRBJ2-7|-|TRBV3-1/TRBV3-2|few
TGTGCCAGCAGCCAAGATAGGGGCGGGCAGTACTTC
CASSQDRGGQYF
>15|TRBJ2-3|TRBD2|TRBV19|-
TGTGCCAGTACCAGACTAGCGGGAGGGGGAGATACGCAGTATTTT
CASTRLAGGGDTQYF
>12|TRBJ2-2|-|TRBV2|few
TGTGCCAGCAGTGAAGACCAGGGAGGTCTGTTTTTT
CASSEDQGGLFF
>13|TRBJ1-2|-|TRBV6-1|-
TGTGCCAGCAGTGAGTCTGGAACCTATGGCTACACCTTC
CASSESGTYGYTF
>14|TRBJ1-1|-|TRBV19|-
TGTGCCAGTCAGATACAGGGAATTAGCACTGAAGCTTTCTTT
CASQIQGISTEAFF
>13|TRBJ2-1|-|TRBV29-1|-
TGCAGCGTTGAGGTACAGGGTTACAATGAGCAGTTCTTC
CSVEVQGYNEQFF
>15|TRBJ2-7|TRBD1|TRBV28|-
TGTGCCAGCAGTTCGAACGGACAGGCGTTCTACGAGCAGTACTTC
CASSSNGQAFYEQYF
>12|TRBJ2-1|TRBD1|TRBV27|-
TGTGCCAGCAGTTACAGGGGCGATGAGCAGTTCTTC
CASSYRGDEQFF
>14|TRBJ1-1|-|TRBV4-2|-
TGTGCCAGCAGCCACCTGGACAGGAACACTGAAGCTTTCTTT
CASSHLDRNTEAFF
>19|TRBJ2-2|TRBD2|TRBV4-2|once
TGTGCCAGCAGCCAAGATGGGGCGCCGGGACTAGCCGTCACCGGGGAGCTGTTTTTT
CASSQDGAPGLAVTGELFF